The rows below give T cell receptor beta chains drawn from one sample of a study of OX40 agonist ivuxolimab in advanced cancers. TCRdb keeps only in-frame clones here, not all; method: immunoSEQ multiplex PCR. The profile shows around 46,000 clones, roughly 90% of them singletons. Sequenced here: CD4+ or CD8+ T cells sorted from blood, sampled in a trial of the OX40 agonist ivuxolimab. All receptors come from an adult with an advanced solid tumor such as melanoma, head and neck, liver or kidney cancer. CDR3s include the opening cysteine and the closing phenylalanine or tryptophan. A D gene is named only where the DNA matches it firmly. Clone size appears in some rows only: once, few, many, or a class for an expanded clone.

TRBJ2-3 TRBV7-8 NA once TGTGCCAGCAGCTTAGCGGGGGGGCCAAATACGCAGTATTTT CASSLAGGPNTQYF
TRBJ1-2 TRBV30 NA NA TGTGCCGGTCTAAACGGCGACACCTTC CAGLNGDTF
TRBJ2-7 TRBV11-2 TRBD2 few TGTGCCAGCAGCTGGACACGGGGGGTCCACGAGCAGTACTTC CASSWTRGVHEQYF
TRBJ2-7 TRBV5-3 NA NA TGTGCCAGCAGCGACAACTACGAGCAGTACTTC CASSDNYEQYF
TRBJ2-1 TRBV4-3 NA NA TGCGCCAGCAGCCAAGGAAGTAGCCCCGGGACTCTATACAATGAGCAGTTCTTC CASSQGSSPGTLYNEQFF
TRBJ2-7 TRBV15 TRBD2 NA TGTGCCACCAGCCCTCAGGGCGGGAGTGCCTACGAGCAGTACTTC CATSPQGGSAYEQYF
TRBJ2-2 TRBV6-5 NA NA TGTGCCAGCAGTTACAAGGCCGGGGAGCTGTTTTTT CASSYKAGELFF
TRBJ1-1 TRBV19 NA NA TGTGCCAGTAGTATTCGGGGGGCTTGGACTGAAGCTTTCTTT CASSIRGAWTEAFF
TRBJ2-7 TRBV9 TRBD2 few TGTGCCAGCAGCGTAGGGGGTAGCGGGAGTTTCTACGAGCAGTACTTC CASSVGGSGSFYEQYF
TRBJ1-2 TRBV19 NA NA TGTGCCAGTAGTAGAGTGGAGGAGATCTATGGCTACACCTTC CASSRVEEIYGYTF
TRBJ2-3 TRBV6-5 NA NA TGTGCCAGCAGTTTACAGAGCACAGATACGCAGTATTTT CASSLQSTDTQYF
TRBJ1-2 TRBV30 NA NA TGTGCCTGGATTTCAATAGGACAGCACTATGGCTACACCTTC CAWISIGQHYGYTF
TRBJ2-1 TRBV4-1 TRBD2 few TGCGCCAGCAGCCAAGGGGCGGGGGTCTACAATGAGCAGTTCTTC CASSQGAGVYNEQFF
TRBJ2-5 TRBV29-1 TRBD2 NA TGCAGCGTTGTAGGGGTCGTGGGAGGGAATAGAGAGACCCAGTACTTC CSVVGVVGGNRETQYF
TRBJ2-7 TRBV19 TRBD2 NA TGTGCCAGTAGAGGACTAGCGACGGACGAGCAGTACTTC CASRGLATDEQYF
TRBJ2-2 TRBV27 NA NA TGTGCCACCCGAGAGGAGGCTTCAGCCACCGGGGAGCTGTTTTTT CATREEASATGELFF
TRBJ1-5 TRBV30 NA NA TGTGCCTGGAGTGGGACAGCCGGTCAGCCCCAGCATTTT CAWSGTAGQPQHF
TRBJ2-5 TRBV30 TRBD1 NA TGTGCCTGGAGTGTAGGGTTCCCAGGGGGTATGGAGACCCAGTACTTC CAWSVGFPGGMETQYF
TRBJ1-1 TRBV27 NA NA TGTGCCAGCAGTCGTACAGGTAACACTGAAGCTTTCTTT CASSRTGNTEAFF
TRBJ2-7 TRBV4-1 NA NA TGCGCCAGCAGCCAAGGCCTATACGGACACGCCCACGAGCAGTACTTC CASSQGLYGHAHEQYF
TRBJ1-2 TRBV6-8 TRBD1 NA TGTGCCAGCAGTCCGGGACAGTTAAATGGCTACACCTTC CASSPGQLNGYTF
TRBJ2-1 TRBV7-3 TRBD1 NA TGTGCCAGCAGCCGGGACAGTGTTAATGAGCAGTTCTTC CASSRDSVNEQFF
TRBJ1-5 TRBV5-5 NA NA TGTGCCAGCAGCTTGGCCAGGGAAGTTCGGCAGCCCCAGCATTTT CASSLAREVRQPQHF
TRBJ2-1 TRBV6-5 NA NA TGTGCCAGCAGTTACTCGAAATGGGAACGGGGTGAGCAGTTCTTC CASSYSKWERGEQFF
TRBJ2-7 TRBV27 TRBD2 NA TGTGCCAGCAGTTTATCGACTAGCGCAAGCTCCTACGAGCAGTACTTC CASSLSTSASSYEQYF
TRBJ1-2 TRBV9 TRBD1 NA TGTGCCAGCAGCGCCCCCTCGGACAGGGAGGTTCCTGGCTACACCTTC CASSAPSDREVPGYTF
TRBJ2-1 TRBV5-1 TRBD2 NA TGCGCCAGCAGCTTGGCCGGACTAGCGGATGAGCAGTTCTTC CASSLAGLADEQFF
TRBJ1-2 TRBV10-3 NA NA TGTGCCATCAGAAACCATTGGACAGCAGGAATCTATGGCTACACCTTC CAIRNHWTAGIYGYTF
TRBJ1-4 TRBV4-3 NA many TGCGCCAGCAGCCAAGAAACACAATCTGGGACCGCAACTAATGAAAAACTGTTTTTT CASSQETQSGTATNEKLFF
TRBJ2-3 TRBV5-1 TRBD1 NA TGCGCCAGCAGCATGGACAGGGTCCGCGCAGATACGCAGTATTTT CASSMDRVRADTQYF
TRBJ2-2 TRBV6-5 TRBD2 NA TGTGCCAGCAGTTCTAAGCGGGGGGGCACCGGGGAGCTGTTTTTT CASSSKRGGTGELFF
TRBJ2-7 TRBV9 TRBD2 few TGTGCCAGCAGCGTAGGGTCAGGGACTAGAGACTACGAGCAGTACTTC CASSVGSGTRDYEQYF
TRBJ1-6 TRBV9 TRBD1 NA TGTGCCAGCAGCGTAGCCGGGACAGATAATTCACCCCTCCACTTT CASSVAGTDNSPLHF
TRBJ2-2 TRBV19 NA NA TGTGCCAGTAGTACGACAGGAGACGGGTATGGCGGGGAGCTGTTTTTT CASSTTGDGYGGELFF
TRBJ2-7 TRBV10-3 NA NA TGTGCCATCAGTGGTTCGGGGGAGCAGTACTTC CAISGSGEQYF
TRBJ2-6 TRBV6-5 NA NA TGTGCCAGCAGTGCGGTCTCTGGGGCCAACGTCCTGACTTTC CASSAVSGANVLTF
TRBJ2-5 TRBV14 NA NA TGTGCCAGCAGCCTCCCGCGGGGAGGGGGCCCCCAAGAGACCCAGTACTTC CASSLPRGGGPQETQYF
TRBJ2-7 TRBV5-4 NA NA TGTGCCAGCAGCCTCGTCCCAGGACGGGCGTACTTC CASSLVPGRAYF
TRBJ2-7 TRBV5-1 TRBD1 NA TGCGCCAGCAGCTTGTCCGATAACTCCGGGACAGGGCGCGCCCTCTCCTACGAGCAGTACTTC CASSLSDNSGTGRALSYEQYF
TRBJ1-2 TRBV7-6 TRBD1 NA TGTGCCAGCAGCTTAGAGGGGGCTTGGGGCTACACCTTC CASSLEGAWGYTF
TRBJ1-1 TRBV4-1 NA NA TGCGCCAGCAGCCGGGACGGTTCGAACACTGAAGCTTTCTTT CASSRDGSNTEAFF
TRBJ2-5 TRBV27 NA NA TGTGCCAGCAGTTTAGGCGCCTCGGTAGAGACCCAGTACTTC CASSLGASVETQYF
TRBJ1-2 TRBV11-2 NA NA TGTGCCAGCAGCTCTACAGGAGGCTACACCTTC CASSSTGGYTF
TRBJ1-1 TRBV11-2 NA NA TGTGCCAGCAGCTTAGATTCCCAGAGCTTTGAAGCTTTCTTT CASSLDSQSFEAFF
TRBJ2-7 TRBV6-5 NA NA TGTGCCAGCAGTGGAGTCGGTCCCGAGCAGTACTTC CASSGVGPEQYF
TRBJ2-7 TRBV25-1 TRBD2 NA TGTGCCAGCGAAGGGACTAGCGGGGGGAGGGGTTCGAACGAGCAGTACTTC CASEGTSGGRGSNEQYF
TRBJ2-2 TRBV11-2 NA NA TGTGCCAGCAGCTTATCCGGGGAGCTGTTTTTT CASSLSGELFF
TRBJ2-4 TRBV4-3 NA NA TGCGCCAGCAGCCAAGAGGGAGTGTGGGGACAAACAAACATTCAGTACTTC CASSQEGVWGQTNIQYF
TRBJ1-1 TRBV27 NA NA TGTGCCAGCAGTTCCGGACATTACACTGAAGCTTTCTTT CASSSGHYTEAFF
TRBJ2-7 TRBV29-1 NA medium-sized TGCAGCGTTGAACCCTTGGGGGGCAGTCCAAGCTACGAGCAGTACTTC CSVEPLGGSPSYEQYF
TRBJ2-7 TRBV11-1 NA NA TGTGCCAGCGGCAACCCCCAGCGGCGGAACCTTTACGAGCAGTACTTC CASGNPQRRNLYEQYF
TRBJ2-3 TRBV9 NA few TGTGCCAGCAGCGCGCACCAGGGGAGGGGCACAGATACGCAGTATTTT CASSAHQGRGTDTQYF
TRBJ2-1 TRBV9 NA once TGTGCCAGCAGCGTAGTTAGGGGGGGAGACAATGAGCAGTTCTTC CASSVVRGGDNEQFF
TRBJ2-3 TRBV27 TRBD2 once TGTGCCAGCAAGTTTCGAGGGGGAGGGGGCTTAGCGGGAGATTACACAGATACGCAGTATTTT CASKFRGGGGLAGDYTDTQYF
TRBJ1-1 TRBV13 NA NA TGTGCCAGCAGCTTAGGAGGGTATCTGGACACTGAAGCTTTCTTT CASSLGGYLDTEAFF
TRBJ2-7 TRBV7-9 TRBD2 NA TGTGCCAGCGCGGGAGGGCGGGAGATCTACGAGCAGTACTTC CASAGGREIYEQYF
TRBJ1-5 TRBV5-8 NA once TGTGCCAGCAGCTTGAATCGAAATCAGCCCCAGCATTTT CASSLNRNQPQHF
TRBJ2-3 TRBV19 TRBD1 NA TGTGCCAGTAGTATAGGTCCGGGACAGGGGGTTGATACGCAGTATTTT CASSIGPGQGVDTQYF
TRBJ2-7 TRBV29-1 TRBD1 NA TGCAGCGTTGAAGGGGCGCAGGGGGCTGGCGAGCAGTACTTC CSVEGAQGAGEQYF
TRBJ2-6 TRBV9 NA NA TGTGCCAGCAGCGTTCGCCCGAGTCTACCGGAGGGCTCTGGGGCCAACGTCCTGACTTTC CASSVRPSLPEGSGANVLTF